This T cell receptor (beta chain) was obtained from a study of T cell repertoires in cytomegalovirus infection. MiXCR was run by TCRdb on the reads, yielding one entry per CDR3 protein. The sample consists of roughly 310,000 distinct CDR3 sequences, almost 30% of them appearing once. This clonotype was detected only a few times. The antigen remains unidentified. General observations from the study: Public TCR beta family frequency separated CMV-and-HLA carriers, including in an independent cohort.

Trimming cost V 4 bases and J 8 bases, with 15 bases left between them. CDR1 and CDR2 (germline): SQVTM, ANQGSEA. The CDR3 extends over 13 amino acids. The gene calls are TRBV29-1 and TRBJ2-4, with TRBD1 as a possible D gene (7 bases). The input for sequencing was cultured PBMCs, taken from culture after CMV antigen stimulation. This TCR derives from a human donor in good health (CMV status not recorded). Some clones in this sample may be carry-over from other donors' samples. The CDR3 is CSVVGAGQHIQYF. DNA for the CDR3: TGCAGCGTTGTCGGCGCGGGACAGCACATTCAGTACTTC.